This record concerns one T cell receptor beta chain sequence. What it binds is unknown. The entry originates in a study of blood T cells in healthy people across ages. Peripheral blood from each donor was collected in a volume of about 10 milliliters. Per-sample PBMC isolation yielded at least 6.5 million cells. Study-wide results and caveats: As age increased, TCR beta diversity per million T cells fell in a roughly linear fashion. The CMV status of each donor remained undetermined, and this could have confounded shifts in expanded clonotypes.

For the second PCR, which ran for about 7 to 11 cycles, a sample-barcoded 5' primer and a J-beta primer mix were used. One entry per CDR3 protein, called by TCRdb with MiXCR from the 5' RACE reads. The data hold roughly 800,000 distinct CDR3 sequences, with 58% observed a single time. The receptor was derived from a young man in good health. Specimen: blood.

The CDR3 is CSASFSGSLSYNEQFF. In nucleotides, the CDR3 is TGCAGTGCTTCTTTTAGCGGGAGTCTTTCCTACAATGAGCAGTTCTTC. This chain joins TRBV20-1 and TRBJ2-1; 9 bases are shared with TRBD2. The CDR3 extends over 16 amino acids. J was trimmed by 1 base and V by 5 bases; bases with no gene match: 9. CDR1 and CDR2 from the germline V gene are DFQATT and SNEGSKA (reference sequence).